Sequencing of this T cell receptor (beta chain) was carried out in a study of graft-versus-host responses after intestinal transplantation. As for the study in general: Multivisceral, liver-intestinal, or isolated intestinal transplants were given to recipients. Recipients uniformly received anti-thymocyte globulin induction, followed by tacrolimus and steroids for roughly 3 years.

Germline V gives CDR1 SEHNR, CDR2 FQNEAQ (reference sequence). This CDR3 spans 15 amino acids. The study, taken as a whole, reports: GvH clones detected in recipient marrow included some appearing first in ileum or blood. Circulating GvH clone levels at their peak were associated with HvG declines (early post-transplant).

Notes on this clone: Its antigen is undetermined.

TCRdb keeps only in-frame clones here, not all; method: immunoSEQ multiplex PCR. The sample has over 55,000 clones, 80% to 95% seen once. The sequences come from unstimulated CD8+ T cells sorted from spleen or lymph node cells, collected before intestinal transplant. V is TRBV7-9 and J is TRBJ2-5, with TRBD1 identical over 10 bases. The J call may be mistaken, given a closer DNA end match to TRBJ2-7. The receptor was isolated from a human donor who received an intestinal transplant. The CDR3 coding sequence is TGTGCCAGCAGTTTTCCGGGACAGGGGAGTTACGAGCAGTACTTC. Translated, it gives CASSFPGQGSYEQYF.